This TCR beta chain was identified in a study of blood T cells in healthy people across ages. Study-level points and caveats: The unsorted PBMCs prevented any conclusive comparison of naive versus antigen-experienced cells.

The length of the CDR3 is 17 residues. Germline V CDR1 and CDR2: SGHKS, YYEKEE (reference sequence). With 0 bases clipped from V and 4 bases from J, the junction kept 12 bases outside the gene matches. Combining a sample-barcoded 5' primer with a J-beta primer mix, a second PCR ran for about 7 to 11 cycles. TCRdb reprocessed the 5' RACE reads with MiXCR, giving one entry per CDR3 protein. The sample yields around 2 million distinct CDR3 sequences, about two fifths seen once. As regards this clonotype: Its antigen is not identified.

The chain carries TRBV5-5 and TRBJ1-2; 7 bases are a match to TRBD1. This sequence originates from a human donor in good health. Sequencing used blood. This CDR3 is CASSLVVGGAWSYGYTF. In DNA form, the CDR3 reads TGTGCCAGCAGCTTGGTAGTAGGGGGCGCTTGGAGCTATGGCTACACCTTC.